Included here is one TCR beta chain sequence, with context. Its antigen is unknown. In germline, CDR1 is LNHDA, CDR2 SQIVND (reference sequence). V was pared by 3 bases and J by 6 bases, with 17 bases between. There are 15 residues in the CDR3. Produced via immunoSEQ multiplex PCR; TCRdb's table is partial and in-frame only. This table has about 4,900 clones, about 70% appearing once. The data belong to a study of tumor-infiltrating lymphocytes in localized non-small cell lung cancer. Study context: Some samples were collected after neoadjuvant chemotherapy; smokers, never-smokers and several histologies were included.

Study-level points and caveats: Not all patients were TCR sequenced, owing to tissue quantity. Compared with uninvolved lung, tumors showed higher T cell infiltration by TCRbeta sequencing. Each assay used a separate piece of the same tissue.

Sequencing used lung tumor tissue. The source is a human donor with non-small cell lung cancer. V and J are TRBV19 and TRBJ1-2; D perhaps matches TRBD1 (5 bases). The CDR3 DNA reads as TGTGCCAGTAGTATTGGGGCCGGGAGTCGGGATGGCTACACCTTC. It yields the protein CASSIGAGSRDGYTF.